The present T cell receptor (beta chain) was sequenced within a study of T cell responses to AZD1222 COVID-19 vaccine. In the study overall: Samples with a second dose at about 4 or about 12 weeks were pooled together. Study-level findings and limits: Only 5 or 6 individuals given AZD1222 were seropositive at baseline.

V lost 7 bases to trimming and J lost 3 bases, with 6 bases between them. Germline V gene lookup returns CDR1 MGHDK and CDR2 SYGVNS. The CDR3 is 11 amino acids. Libraries were prepared by immunoSEQ multiplex PCR; TCRdb keeps only in-frame clonotypes and omits some of them. The sample lists under 150,000 clones, more than 85% occurring once. Comments on this clone: The target antigen is unknown.

The sample was peripheral blood, taken on day 0 of AZD1222 vaccination. The sequence was obtained from an adult in good health. This rearrangement joins TRBV25-1 to TRBJ1-1; D remains unclear. This chain's CDR3 is CASTGYTEAFF. Written as DNA, the CDR3 is TGTGCCAGCACTGGATACACTGAAGCTTTCTTT.